This T cell receptor (beta chain) comes out of a study of OX40 agonist ivuxolimab in advanced cancers. The ends were cut back, 5 bases at V and 0 bases at J, with 5 bases in the middle. The CDR3 is made up of 14 amino acids. In germline, CDR1 is SGHVS, CDR2 FNYEAQ. A single count supports this clone. Assay: immunoSEQ multiplex PCR; the TCRdb copy retains only in-frame clones and omits some. The sample shows fewer than 70,000 clones, more than 80% of them seen only once. V and J are TRBV7-6 and TRBJ2-6, with D hard to call. The specimen comprised CD4+ or CD8+ T cells sorted from blood, sampled in a trial of the OX40 agonist ivuxolimab. The TCR comes from an adult with an advanced solid tumor such as melanoma, head and neck, liver or kidney cancer. CDR3 loop: CASSRFSGANVLTF. As DNA, the CDR3 is TGTGCCAGCAGCCGTTTCTCTGGGGCCAACGTCCTGACTTTC.